The entry below describes one T cell receptor beta chain. Its antigen is unidentified. These data originate in a study of cytomegalovirus exposure and HLA in healthy donors. The study's findings and limits: According to the study, roughly 160 TCR beta chains were cytomegalovirus-associated. High sensitivity and specificity were reportedly achieved when the classifier diagnosed cytomegalovirus status. Most TCR sequences proved rare, with some public TCRs found in many donors.

Only in-frame clones appear in the TCRdb table, and some are missing; sequencing was by immunoSEQ multiplex PCR. The sample holds roughly 130,000 clones, 86% seen once. The receptor was derived from a man between 18 and 29 years old in good health and CMV-seronegative. Material for sequencing was PBMCs.

The CDR3 reads CASSLWAGVLHEQYF. The CDR3 bases are TGTGCCAGCAGCTTATGGGCAGGGGTACTCCACGAGCAGTACTTC. V and J are TRBV7-8 and TRBJ2-7; tentatively, D is TRBD1 (6 bases). Looked up from germline, CDR1 is SGHVS and CDR2 is FQNEAQ. This CDR3 has 15 residues. Deletions cut 2 bases from V and 5 bases from J, with 16 bases between.